This T cell receptor beta chain was captured in a study of T-cell memory formation after mild COVID-19. Deletions cut 2 bases from V and 0 bases from J, with 7 bases between. Germline V gives CDR1 SGHTA, CDR2 FQGTGA. This CDR3 has 15 residues. Study-level findings and limits: The study found contracting CD4+ clones mainly in CM and EM and contracting CD8+ clones in EMRA.

This clonotype was detected many times. Its matching antigen is unknown. With constant-segment primers, 5'RACE yielded cDNA libraries of TCR alpha and TCR beta that carried sample barcodes and UMIs. Each CDR3 protein is one row after TCRdb ran MiXCR on the 5' RACE reads. The data show hundreds of thousands of distinct CDR3 sequences, about 20% seen once. The chain joins TRBV7-3 to TRBJ2-2; the D call may be TRBD1 or TRBD2 (5 bases each). Sequencing was carried out using PBMCs or a T cell subset sorted from them (not recorded which). The receptor's source is a man aged 18 to 30 who had mild COVID-19 (a few samples of this study predate the infection). Cell type and time point are not known. The CDR3 DNA follows: TGTGCCAGCAGCTTAGGGGGACCGAACACCGGGGAGCTGTTTTTT. Residues: CASSLGGPNTGELFF.